Sequencing of this T cell receptor (beta chain) was carried out in a study of T cell repertoires in aging, cancer and after chemotherapy. Study-wide context: The full dataset contained several million TCR reads. Study-wide results and caveats: Untreated cancer patients had significantly lower blood TCR diversity than age-matched healthy donors. Immunological memory after chemotherapy cannot be judged from the repertoire data. In cancer patients, declining TCR diversity with age involved lost richness and lost evenness.

As regards this clonotype: Its antigen is currently unknown.

The CDR3 length is 15 residues. V was cut by 2 bases and J by 7 bases, with 15 bases left in between. Multiplex touch-down PCR with TRB-A/B primers amplified rearranged V-D-J TRB sequences. Each CDR3 protein is one row after TCRdb ran MiXCR on the multiplex PCR reads. The sample consists of several thousand distinct CDR3 sequences, over 30% of them appearing once. Peripheral blood genomic DNA, not sorted cells or RNA, was the template. Sequenced input: blood. The rearrangement uses TRBV12-3 or TRBV12-4 and TRBJ2-1; D possibly corresponds to TRBD2 (6 bases). This receptor was identified in a human donor in good health. CDR3 region: CASSLSSGPKNEQFF. CDR3 nucleotide sequence: TGTGCCAGCAGTTTATCCAGCGGGCCTAAGAATGAGCAGTTCTTC.